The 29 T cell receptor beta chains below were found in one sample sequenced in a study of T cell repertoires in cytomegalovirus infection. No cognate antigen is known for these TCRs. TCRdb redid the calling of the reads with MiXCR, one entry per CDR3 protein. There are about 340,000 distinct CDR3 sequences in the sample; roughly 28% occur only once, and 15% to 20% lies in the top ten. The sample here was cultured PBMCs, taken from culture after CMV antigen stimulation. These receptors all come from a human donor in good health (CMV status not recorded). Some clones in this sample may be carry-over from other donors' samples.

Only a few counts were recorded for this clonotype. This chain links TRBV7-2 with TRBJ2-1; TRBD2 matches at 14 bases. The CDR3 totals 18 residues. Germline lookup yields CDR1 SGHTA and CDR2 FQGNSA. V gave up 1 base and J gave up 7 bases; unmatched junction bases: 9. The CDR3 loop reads CASSLGGLAGAGGNEQFF. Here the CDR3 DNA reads TGTGCCAGCAGCTTAGGGGGACTAGCGGGAGCGGGTGGGAATGAGCAGTTCTTC. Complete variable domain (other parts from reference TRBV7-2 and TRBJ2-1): GAGVSQSPSNKVTEKGKDVELRCDPISGHTALYWYRQSLGQGLEFLIYFQGNSAPDKSGLPSDRFSAERTGGSVSTLTIQRTQQEDSAVYLCASSLGGLAGAGGNEQFFGPGTRLTVL.

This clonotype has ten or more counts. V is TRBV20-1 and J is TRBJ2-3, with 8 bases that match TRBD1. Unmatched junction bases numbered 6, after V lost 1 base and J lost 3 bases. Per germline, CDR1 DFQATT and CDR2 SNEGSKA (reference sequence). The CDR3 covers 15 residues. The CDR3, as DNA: TGCAGTGCTAGAGGGGGGACAGGAGGAACAGATACGCAGTATTTT. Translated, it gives CSARGGTGGTDTQYF.

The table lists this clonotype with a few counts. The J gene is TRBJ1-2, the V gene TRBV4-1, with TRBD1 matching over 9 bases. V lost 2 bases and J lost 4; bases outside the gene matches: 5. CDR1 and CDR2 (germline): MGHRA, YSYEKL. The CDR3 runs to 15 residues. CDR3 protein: CASSQKGTGIYGYTF. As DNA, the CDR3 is TGCGCCAGCAGCCAAAAGGGGACAGGGATCTATGGCTACACCTTC.

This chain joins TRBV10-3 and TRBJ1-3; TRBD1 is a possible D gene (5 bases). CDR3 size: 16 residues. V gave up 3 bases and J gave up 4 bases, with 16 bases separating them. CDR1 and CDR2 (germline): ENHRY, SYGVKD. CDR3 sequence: CAISEPGPWRGNTIYF. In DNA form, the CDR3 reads TGTGCCATCAGTGAACCGGGACCGTGGCGGGGAAACACCATATATTTT.

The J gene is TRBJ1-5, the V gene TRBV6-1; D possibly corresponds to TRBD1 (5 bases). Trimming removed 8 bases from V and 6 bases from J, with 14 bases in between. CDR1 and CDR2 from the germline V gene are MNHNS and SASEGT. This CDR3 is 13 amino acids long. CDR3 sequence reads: CASGGGGGQPQHF. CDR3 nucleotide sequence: TGTGCCAGCGGGGGTGGGGGGGGTCAGCCCCAGCATTTT.

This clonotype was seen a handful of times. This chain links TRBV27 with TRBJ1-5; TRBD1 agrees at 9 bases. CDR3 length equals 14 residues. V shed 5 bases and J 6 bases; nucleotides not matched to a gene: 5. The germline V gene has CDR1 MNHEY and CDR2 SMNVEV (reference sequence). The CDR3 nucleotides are TGTGCCAGCAGTACGGGACAGGGTAGTCAGCCCCAGCATTTT. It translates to CASSTGQGSQPQHF.

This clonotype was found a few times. The CDR3 sequence is CASSSSAIITDTQYF. The CDR3 DNA follows: TGTGCCAGCAGTTCTAGCGCGATCATAACAGATACGCAGTATTTT. J is TRBJ2-3 and V is TRBV28; tentatively, D is TRBD2 (6 bases). The V gene's germline CDR1 is MDHEN and CDR2 SYDVKM. The CDR3 is made up of 15 amino acids. V was clipped by 4 bases and J by 3 bases, with 14 bases between them.

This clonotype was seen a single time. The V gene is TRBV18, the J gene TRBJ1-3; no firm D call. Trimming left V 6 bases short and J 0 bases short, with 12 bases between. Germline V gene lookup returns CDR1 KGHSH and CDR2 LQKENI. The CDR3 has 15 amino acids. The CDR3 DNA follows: TGTGCCAGCTCCCGAGGACCCACCTCTGGAAACACCATATATTTT. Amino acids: CASSRGPTSGNTIYF.

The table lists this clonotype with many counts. The CDR3 is CAISHDRQNTEAFF. As DNA, the CDR3 is TGTGCCATCAGCCACGACAGGCAGAACACTGAAGCTTTCTTT. V is TRBV10-3 and J is TRBJ1-1; D possibly corresponds to TRBD1 (6 bases). V lost 6 bases and J 1 base, leaving 12 bases between the germline ends. There are 14 residues in the CDR3. Per germline, CDR1 ENHRY and CDR2 SYGVKD.

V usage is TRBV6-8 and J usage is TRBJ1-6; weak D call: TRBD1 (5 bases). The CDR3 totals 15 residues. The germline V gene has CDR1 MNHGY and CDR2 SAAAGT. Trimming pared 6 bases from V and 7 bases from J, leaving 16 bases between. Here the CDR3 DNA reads TGTGCCAGCAGACCCTCGGGGGGGAAGAATTCACCCCTCCACTTT. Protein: CASRPSGGKNSPLHF.

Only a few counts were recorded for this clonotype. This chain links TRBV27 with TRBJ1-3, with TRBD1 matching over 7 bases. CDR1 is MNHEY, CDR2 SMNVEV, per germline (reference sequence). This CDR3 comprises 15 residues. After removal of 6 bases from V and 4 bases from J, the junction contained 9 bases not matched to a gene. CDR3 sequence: CASRAGTVPGNTIYF. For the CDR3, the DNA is TGTGCCAGCAGAGCGGGGACAGTGCCAGGAAACACCATATATTTT.

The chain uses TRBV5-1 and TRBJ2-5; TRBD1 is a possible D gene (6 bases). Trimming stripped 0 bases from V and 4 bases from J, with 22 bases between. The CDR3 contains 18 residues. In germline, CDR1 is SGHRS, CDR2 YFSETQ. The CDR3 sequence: CASSLGNARQGNGETQYF. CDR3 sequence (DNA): TGCGCCAGCAGCTTGGGCAACGCGAGGCAGGGGAACGGAGAGACCCAGTACTTC.

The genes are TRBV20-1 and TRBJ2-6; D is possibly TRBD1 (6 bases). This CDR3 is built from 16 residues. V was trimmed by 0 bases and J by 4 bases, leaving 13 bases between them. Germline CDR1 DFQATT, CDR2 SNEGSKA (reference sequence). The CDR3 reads CSAREYRVAGANVLTF. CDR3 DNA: TGCAGTGCTAGAGAGTACAGGGTTGCCGGGGCCAACGTCCTGACTTTC.

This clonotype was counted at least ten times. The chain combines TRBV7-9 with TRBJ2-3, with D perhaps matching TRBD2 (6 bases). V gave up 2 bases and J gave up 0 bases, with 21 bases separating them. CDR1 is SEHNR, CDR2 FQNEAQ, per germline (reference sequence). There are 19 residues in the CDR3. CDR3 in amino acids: CASSLRRVHGGWSTDTQYF. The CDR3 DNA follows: TGTGCCAGCAGCTTAAGGAGGGTTCACGGAGGGTGGAGCACAGATACGCAGTATTTT.

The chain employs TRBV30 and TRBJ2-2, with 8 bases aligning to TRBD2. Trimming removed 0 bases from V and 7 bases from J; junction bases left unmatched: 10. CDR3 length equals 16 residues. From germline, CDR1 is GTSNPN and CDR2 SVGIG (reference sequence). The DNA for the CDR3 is TGTGCCTGGAGTGTACCGCGTAGCGGGACCGTCGGGGAGCTGTTTTTT. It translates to CAWSVPRSGTVGELFF.

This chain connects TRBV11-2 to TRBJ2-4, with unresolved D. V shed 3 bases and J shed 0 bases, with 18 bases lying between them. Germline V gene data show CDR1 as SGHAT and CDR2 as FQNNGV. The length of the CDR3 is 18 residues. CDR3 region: CASSFNSRGFLAKNIQYF. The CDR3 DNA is TGTGCCAGCAGCTTTAACTCTAGAGGTTTCCTAGCCAAAAACATTCAGTACTTC.

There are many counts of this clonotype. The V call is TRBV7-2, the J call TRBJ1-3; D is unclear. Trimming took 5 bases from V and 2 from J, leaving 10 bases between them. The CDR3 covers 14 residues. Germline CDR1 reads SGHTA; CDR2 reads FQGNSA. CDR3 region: CASSIRGPGNTIYF. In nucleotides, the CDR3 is TGTGCCAGCAGCATCCGGGGTCCTGGAAACACCATATATTTT.

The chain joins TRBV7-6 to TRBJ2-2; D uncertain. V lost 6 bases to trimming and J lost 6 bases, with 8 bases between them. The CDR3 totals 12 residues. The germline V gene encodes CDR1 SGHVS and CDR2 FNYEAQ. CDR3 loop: CASRESAGELFF. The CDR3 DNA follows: TGTGCCAGCAGGGAAAGCGCCGGGGAGCTGTTTTTT.

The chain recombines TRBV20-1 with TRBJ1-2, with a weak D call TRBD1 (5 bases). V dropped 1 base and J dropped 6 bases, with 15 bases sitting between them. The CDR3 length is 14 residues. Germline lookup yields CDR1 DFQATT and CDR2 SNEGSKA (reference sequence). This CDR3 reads CSARVWQGENGYTF. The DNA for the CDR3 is TGCAGTGCTAGAGTTTGGCAGGGCGAGAATGGCTACACCTTC.

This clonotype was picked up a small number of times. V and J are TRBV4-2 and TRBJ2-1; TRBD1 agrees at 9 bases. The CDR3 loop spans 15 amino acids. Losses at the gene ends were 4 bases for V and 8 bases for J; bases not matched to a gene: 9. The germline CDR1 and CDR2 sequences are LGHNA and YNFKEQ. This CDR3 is CASSPRGTGSDEQFF. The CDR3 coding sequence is TGTGCCAGCAGCCCCCGGGGGACAGGGTCTGATGAGCAGTTCTTC.

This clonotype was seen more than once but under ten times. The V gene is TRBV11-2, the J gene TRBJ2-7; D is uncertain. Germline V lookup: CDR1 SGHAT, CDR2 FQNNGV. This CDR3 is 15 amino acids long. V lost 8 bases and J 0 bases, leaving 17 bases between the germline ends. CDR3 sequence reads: CASVSSRHFSYEQYF. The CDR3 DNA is TGTGCCAGCGTAAGTTCGCGACACTTCTCCTACGAGCAGTACTTC.

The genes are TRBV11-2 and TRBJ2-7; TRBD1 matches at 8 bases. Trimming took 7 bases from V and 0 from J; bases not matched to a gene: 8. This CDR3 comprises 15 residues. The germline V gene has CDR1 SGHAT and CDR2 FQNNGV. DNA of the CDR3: TGTGCCAGCAACGGACAGGGAATAATCTCCTACGAGCAGTACTTC. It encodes CASNGQGIISYEQYF.

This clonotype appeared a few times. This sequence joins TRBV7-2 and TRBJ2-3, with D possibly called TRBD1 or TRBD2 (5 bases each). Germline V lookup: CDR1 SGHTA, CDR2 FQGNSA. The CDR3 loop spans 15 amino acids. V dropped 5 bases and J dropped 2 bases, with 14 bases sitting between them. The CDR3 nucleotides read TGTGCCAGCAGCGAGGGACGTTCTGACACAGATACGCAGTATTTT. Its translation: CASSEGRSDTDTQYF.

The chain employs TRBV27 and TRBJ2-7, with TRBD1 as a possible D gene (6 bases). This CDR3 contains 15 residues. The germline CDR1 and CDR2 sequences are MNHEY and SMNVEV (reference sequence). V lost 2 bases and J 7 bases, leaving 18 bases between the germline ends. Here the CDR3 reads CASSLVLARGGEQYF. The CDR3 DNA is TGTGCCAGCAGTTTAGTGCTGGCCCGAGGGGGAGAGCAGTACTTC.

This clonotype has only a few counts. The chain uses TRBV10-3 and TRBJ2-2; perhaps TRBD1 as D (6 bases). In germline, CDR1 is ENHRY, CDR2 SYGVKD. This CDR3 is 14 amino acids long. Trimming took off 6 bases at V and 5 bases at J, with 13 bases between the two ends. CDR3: CAIRRPGDTGELFF. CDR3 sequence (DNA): TGTGCCATCAGGAGGCCAGGGGATACCGGGGAGCTGTTTTTT.

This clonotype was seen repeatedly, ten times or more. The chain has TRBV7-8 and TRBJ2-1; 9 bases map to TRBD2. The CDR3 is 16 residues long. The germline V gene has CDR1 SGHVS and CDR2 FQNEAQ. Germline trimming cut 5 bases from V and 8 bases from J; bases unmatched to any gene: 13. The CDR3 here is CASSQIGASGMDEQFF. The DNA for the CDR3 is TGTGCCAGCAGCCAAATAGGCGCTAGCGGGATGGATGAGCAGTTCTTC.

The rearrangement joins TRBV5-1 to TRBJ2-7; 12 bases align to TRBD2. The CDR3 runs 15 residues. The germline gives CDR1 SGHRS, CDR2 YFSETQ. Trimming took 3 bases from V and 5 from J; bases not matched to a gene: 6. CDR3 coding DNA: TGCGCCAGCAGCTCGACTAGCGGGAGATTCAACGAGCAGTACTTC. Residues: CASSSTSGRFNEQYF.

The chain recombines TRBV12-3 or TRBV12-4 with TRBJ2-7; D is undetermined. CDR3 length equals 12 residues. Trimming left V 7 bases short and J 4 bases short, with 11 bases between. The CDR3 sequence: CASTPTGYEQYF. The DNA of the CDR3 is TGTGCCAGCACCCCTACCGGATACGAGCAGTACTTC.

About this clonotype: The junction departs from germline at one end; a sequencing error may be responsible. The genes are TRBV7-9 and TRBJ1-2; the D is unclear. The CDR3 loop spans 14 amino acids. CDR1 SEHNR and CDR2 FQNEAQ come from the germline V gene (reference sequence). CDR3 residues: CANSSPGQNYGYTF. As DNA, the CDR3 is TGTGCCAACAGCTCCCCCGGGCAAAACTATGGCTACACCTTC.